The 32 T cell receptor beta chains listed next were all sequenced from one sample in a study of cytomegalovirus exposure and HLA in healthy donors. The PCR ran on 60 Vbeta and 13 Jbeta primers. TCRdb's copy holds only in-frame clones and misses some; the assay was immunoSEQ multiplex PCR. Altogether about 160,000 clones are present, roughly four fifths being singletons, with the ten largest covering 0.75% to 0.8%. The source material was PBMCs. The receptors originated from a female donor in good health and CMV-seronegative.

This clone was seen only a few times. The chain is built from TRBV5-1 and TRBJ2-1; TRBD2 aligns across 13 bases. V lost 3 bases and J lost 2; bases outside the gene matches: 2. This CDR3 region has 16 residues. Germline loops: CDR1 SGHRS, CDR2 YFSETQ. CDR3 nucleotides: TGCGCCAGCAGCTCAGGGACTAGCGGGACCTACAATGAGCAGTTCTTC. This codes for CASSSGTSGTYNEQFF. The variable domain in full, with the rest retrieved from reference TRBV5-1 and TRBJ2-1, is KAGVTQTPRYLIKTRGQQVTLSCSPISGHRSVSWYQQTPGQGLQFLFEYFSETQRNKGNFPGRFSGRQFSNSRSEMNVSTLELGDSALYLCASSSGTSGTYNEQFFGPGTRLTVL.

The chain joins TRBV19 to TRBJ1-4; a possible D gene is TRBD1 (6 bases). This CDR3 contains 15 residues. V was pared by 6 bases and J by 0 bases, with 11 bases between. In germline, CDR1 is LNHDA, CDR2 SQIVND (reference sequence). The CDR3 nucleotides are TGTGCCAGTAGACAGACAGGCGCAACTAATGAAAAACTGTTTTTT. It translates to CASRQTGATNEKLFF.

The J gene is TRBJ2-1, the V gene TRBV7-9; 12 positions agree with TRBD2. This CDR3 is 17 amino acids long. The J segment lost 4 bases and the V segment lost 0 bases, leaving 4 bases of the junction unmatched. CDR1 and CDR2 (germline): SEHNR, FQNEAQ (reference sequence). The CDR3 DNA is TGTGCCAGCAGCTTAGCGCCTAGCGGGAGGGCTTACAATGAGCAGTTCTTC. This codes for CASSLAPSGRAYNEQFF. The full variable domain, with the rest looked up from reference TRBV7-9 and TRBJ2-1, is DTGVSQNPRHKITKRGQNVTFRCDPISEHNRLYWYRQTLGQGPEFLTYFQNEAQLEKSRLLSDRFSAERPKGSFSTLEIQRTEQGDSAMYLCASSLAPSGRAYNEQFFGPGTRLTVL.

The chain has TRBV7-9 and TRBJ2-1; D call uncertain. CDR1 is SEHNR, CDR2 FQNEAQ, per germline (reference sequence). Trimming stripped 5 bases from V and 15 bases from J, with 17 bases between. This CDR3 has 12 residues. The CDR3 spells CASSPPSPRPFF. CDR3 in DNA: TGTGCCAGCAGCCCCCCGTCCCCCCGTCCGTTCTTC.

This clone was picked up a small number of times. The chain couples TRBV6-5 to TRBJ2-7, with D possibly being TRBD1 (6 bases). The CDR3 has 15 amino acids. V lost 5 bases and J lost 0, with 14 bases in between. Germline assignment: CDR1 MNHEY and CDR2 SVGAGI. In DNA, the CDR3 is TGTGCCAGCAGTACAGGGCCCCCTCTCTCCTACGAGCAGTACTTC. Translated, it gives CASSTGPPLSYEQYF.

CDR3 sequence (DNA): TGTGCCACCAGCAGAGATAGTGTCCCTCAAGATACGCAGTATTTT. The encoded protein is CATSRDSVPQDTQYF. This chain links TRBV15 with TRBJ2-3; the D is unclear. This CDR3 has 15 residues. V was pared by 0 bases and J by 5 bases, with 12 bases between. Per the germline V gene, CDR1 is LNHNV and CDR2 is YYDKDF (reference sequence).

This clone has a handful of counts. This rearrangement joins TRBV6-5 to TRBJ2-2; the match to TRBD1 covers 8 bases. The CDR3 is 14 amino acids. CDR1 and CDR2 (germline): MNHEY, SVGAGI. Losses at the gene ends were 6 bases for V and 1 base for J; bases not matched to a gene: 1. The CDR3, as DNA: TGTGCCAGCAGAGGGACAGGGAACACCGGGGAGCTGTTTTTT. As protein: CASRGTGNTGELFF.

V usage is TRBV15 and J usage is TRBJ1-5; D might be TRBD1 (5 bases). The CDR3 consists of 16 residues. V shed 3 bases and J shed 3 bases, with 15 bases lying between them. CDR1 and CDR2 from the germline V gene are LNHNV and YYDKDF (reference sequence). The CDR3 reads CATSSAVRQINQPQHF. The DNA of the CDR3 is TGTGCCACCAGCAGTGCTGTCCGACAGATCAATCAGCCCCAGCATTTT.

This sequence joins TRBV5-6 and TRBJ2-3; D ambiguous. Germline V CDR1 and CDR2: SGHDT, YYEEEE. V lost 1 base, J lost 2 bases, and 14 bases lay in between. This CDR3 contains 16 residues. For the CDR3, the DNA is TGTGCCAGCAGCTTGAAACAGCCTTTTTACACAGATACGCAGTATTTT. Translated, it gives CASSLKQPFYTDTQYF. Variable domain in full (rest from reference TRBV5-6 and TRBJ2-3): DAGVTQSPTHLIKTRGQQVTLRCSPKSGHDTVSWYQQALGQGPQFIFQYYEEEERQRGNFPDRFSGHQFPNYSSELNVNALLLGDSALYLCASSLKQPFYTDTQYFGPGTRLTVL.

This chain connects TRBV6-4 to TRBJ2-2; perhaps TRBD2 as D (5 bases). Germline assignment: CDR1 MRHNA and CDR2 SNTAGT. Trimming took 5 bases from V and 2 from J, leaving 12 bases between them. The CDR3 spans 15 residues. CDR3 amino acids: CASSPLSSNTGELFF. CDR3 DNA sequence: TGTGCCAGCAGTCCCCTATCTAGCAACACCGGGGAGCTGTTTTTT.

The rearrangement links TRBV2 to TRBJ1-2, with 12 bases aligning to TRBD1. The CDR3 totals 17 residues. The V gene end was trimmed by 8 bases and the J gene end by 1 base; junction bases not matched to a gene: 11. Germline CDR1 SNHLY, CDR2 FYNNEI. CDR3 in DNA: TGTGCCAGCCTCGCCGGGGACAGGGGGCTGATTAACTATGGCTACACCTTC. This translates into CASLAGDRGLINYGYTF.

The chain couples TRBV6-5 to TRBJ1-2; D might be TRBD1 (5 bases). From germline, CDR1 is MNHEY and CDR2 SVGAGI. The length of the CDR3 is 14 residues. V shed 0 bases and J shed 8 bases, with 13 bases lying between them. CDR3 sequence reads: CASSYSPGPSGYTF. CDR3 in DNA: TGTGCCAGCAGTTACTCGCCAGGGCCCTCGGGCTACACCTTC.

The rearrangement links TRBV19 to TRBJ1-1; D remains unclear. Trimming stripped 5 bases from V and 4 bases from J, with 8 bases between. This CDR3 region has 12 residues. Germline values: CDR1 LNHDA, CDR2 SQIVND (reference sequence). The CDR3 nucleotides read TGTGCCAGTAGTGAGAGAAGCACTGAAGCTTTCTTT. It codes for CASSERSTEAFF.

V and J are TRBV4-3 and TRBJ2-1; D possibly corresponds to TRBD1 (6 bases). V lost 6 bases to trimming and J lost 7 bases, with 16 bases between them. Germline V lookup: CDR1 LGHNA, CDR2 YSLEER. The CDR3 length is 14 residues. As DNA, the CDR3 is TGCGCCAGCAGTCGACAGGCCGTCGGGAATGAGCAGTTCTTC. Residues: CASSRQAVGNEQFF.

The chain employs TRBV5-1 and TRBJ2-7, with D possibly matching TRBD2 (7 bases). The germline V and J ends were trimmed by 4 bases and 3 bases, with 17 bases remaining between them. The CDR3 totals 15 residues. Germline V gene lookup returns CDR1 SGHRS and CDR2 YFSETQ. CDR3 loop: CASSPASGGGYEQYF. CDR3 bases: TGCGCCAGCAGCCCCGCCTCGGGGGGCGGCTACGAGCAGTACTTC.

This clone was seen just once. V is TRBV21-1 and J is TRBJ2-2; TRBD1 reflects the table's D call only, with no check against the DNA. TRBV21-1 is termed a pseudogene. The CDR3 has 20 residues. In DNA form, the CDR3 reads TGTGCCAGCAGCAAAGCCCGGACAGGGAGGGAGGCTGAAAACACCGGGGAGCTGTTTTTT. Translation: CASSKARTGREAENTGELFF.

The chain links TRBV5-4 to TRBJ2-3; 8 nucleotides align to TRBD2. The germline CDR1 and CDR2 sequences are SGHNT and YYREEE (reference sequence). Trimming cost V 3 bases and J 3 bases; bases outside gene matches: 6. The length of the CDR3 is 15 residues. The CDR3, as DNA: TGTGCCAGCAGCTCGGGGACTAGGAGGACAGATACGCAGTATTTT. Its translation is CASSSGTRRTDTQYF.

The sample holds one count of this clone. This chain links TRBV6-5 with TRBJ1-3, with 9 bases aligning to TRBD1. Germline CDR1 reads MNHEY; CDR2 reads SVGAGI. Trimming took 4 bases from V and 9 from J; bases not matched to a gene: 1. The CDR3 is 12 amino acids. In DNA, the CDR3 is TGTGCCAGCAGTTCGACAGGGGGCACCATATATTTT. Residues: CASSSTGGTIYF.

Of note for this clone: The sample carries other DNA sequences with the same CDR3. The chain couples TRBV27 to TRBJ1-5, with 7 positions matching TRBD1. This CDR3 region has 14 residues. Germline V gives CDR1 MNHEY, CDR2 SMNVEV (reference sequence). The CDR3 nucleotides are TGTGCTAGCCGACAGGGCTCTAGCAATCAGCCCCAGCATTTT. It codes for CASRQGSSNQPQHF.

The chain links TRBV7-2 to TRBJ2-3, with 9 bases lining up with TRBD1. V was pared by 6 bases and J by 5 bases, with 12 bases of the junction left unmatched. The CDR3 spans 16 residues. CDR1 SGHTA and CDR2 FQGNSA come from the germline V gene. The CDR3 is CASRRIGTGIVDTQYF. The CDR3 bases are TGTGCCAGCAGACGAATCGGGACAGGGATCGTAGATACGCAGTATTTT.

The chain combines TRBV27 with TRBJ2-2, with D tentatively TRBD2 (6 bases). Germline CDR1 reads MNHEY; CDR2 reads SMNVEV (reference sequence). The CDR3 contains 15 residues. V was shortened by 0 bases and J by 8 bases, with 13 bases between the two germline ends. CDR3 residues: CASSLSHGGLGELFF. In nucleotides, the CDR3 is TGTGCCAGCAGTTTATCCCACGGGGGACTGGGGGAGCTGTTTTTT.

The chain uses TRBV5-4 and TRBJ2-3; TRBD2 agrees at 13 bases. Unmatched junction bases numbered 8, after V lost 2 bases and J lost 5 bases. The germline V gene has CDR1 SGHNT and CDR2 YYREEE (reference sequence). The CDR3 sequence is 17 residues long. The CDR3 protein is CASSFGTSGTGVDTQYF. The CDR3, as DNA: TGTGCCAGCAGCTTTGGGACTAGCGGGACGGGGGTAGATACGCAGTATTTT.

The chain employs TRBV11-2 and TRBJ1-6; tentatively, D is TRBD1 (5 bases). The CDR3 has 17 residues. CDR1 SGHAT and CDR2 FQNNGV come from the germline V gene. Trimming removed 1 base from V and 2 bases from J, with 12 bases in between. As DNA, the CDR3 is TGTGCCAGCAGCTTAGGGTCCAGGGTGGCCTATAATTCACCCCTCCACTTT. It is translated as CASSLGSRVAYNSPLHF.

The V gene is TRBV18, the J gene TRBJ2-5; D not certain. The V and J ends lost 6 bases and 2 bases respectively, with 13 bases between them. The CDR3 length is 14 residues. The germline V gene has CDR1 KGHSH and CDR2 LQKENI. The CDR3 is CASSPGVSQETQYF. The CDR3 DNA follows: TGTGCCAGCTCCCCGGGTGTTTCACAAGAGACCCAGTACTTC.

The chain has TRBV19 and TRBJ2-3, with a possible D match to TRBD2 (6 bases). Germline loops: CDR1 LNHDA, CDR2 SQIVND (reference sequence). The CDR3 has 12 residues. V lost 3 bases and J lost 5, with 6 bases in between. The CDR3 nucleotides are TGTGCCAGTAGTATCGGGAGAGATACGCAGTATTTT. Its translation: CASSIGRDTQYF. The variable domain in full, completed from reference TRBV19 and TRBJ2-3, reads DGGITQSPKYLFRKEGQNVTLSCEQNLNHDAMYWYRQDPGQGLRLIYYSQIVNDFQKGDIAEGYSVSREKKESFPLTVTSAQKNPTAFYLCASSIGRDTQYFGPGTRLTVL.

The chain couples TRBV6-5 to TRBJ1-6, with a tentative D call TRBD1 (5 bases). Trimming removed 2 bases from V and 0 bases from J, with 8 bases in between. CDR1 and CDR2 from the germline V gene are MNHEY and SVGAGI. The CDR3 spans 16 residues. The CDR3 region is CASSYPGHSYNSPLHF. DNA for the CDR3: TGTGCCAGCAGTTACCCAGGACACTCCTATAATTCACCCCTCCACTTT.

The sample holds a few counts of this clone. The DNA of the CDR3 is TGTGCCAGCAGCCCCGGACTAGAAGATACGCAGTATTTT. Its translation is CASSPGLEDTQYF. The chain couples TRBV7-2 to TRBJ2-3; 7 nucleotides agree with TRBD2. Looked up from germline, CDR1 is SGHTA and CDR2 is FQGNSA. The trim removed 5 bases at V and 5 bases at J, leaving 4 bases unmatched. The CDR3 loop spans 13 amino acids.

Comments on this clone: Compared with germline, one end of the junction differs, possibly owing to a read error. Here the CDR3 reads CVSSQDFSTYRGREQYF. Written as DNA, the CDR3 is TGTGTCAGCAGCCAAGATTTCTCTACCTACAGGGGGCGGGAGCAGTACTTC. The V call is TRBV4-2, the J call TRBJ2-7; TRBD1 aligns across 9 bases. The CDR3 consists of 17 residues. Germline CDR1 is LGHNA and CDR2 is YNFKEQ.

The CDR3 DNA is TGTGCCAGCAGCGGAGGCCTAAACAGGGATAATGAAAAACTGTTTTTT. Protein: CASSGGLNRDNEKLFF. The chain employs TRBV9 and TRBJ1-4; tentative D call: TRBD1 (6 bases). Germline lookup yields CDR1 SGDLS and CDR2 YYNGEE. The V and J ends lost 3 bases and 4 bases respectively, with 16 bases between them. The CDR3 runs to 16 residues.

The chain uses TRBV6-6 and TRBJ2-2; maybe TRBD2 (6 bases). This CDR3 spans 15 amino acids. In germline, CDR1 is MNHNY, CDR2 SVGAGI (reference sequence). The ends were cut back, 8 bases at V and 3 bases at J, with 16 bases in the middle. CDR3 nucleotide sequence: TGTGCCAGCTCCCCCGACGGGGGATACACCGGGGAGCTGTTTTTT. Translated: CASSPDGGYTGELFF.

This clone turned up a few times. The chain carries TRBV10-1 and TRBJ2-7; TRBD2 agrees at 8 bases. Germline CDR1 is WNHNN and CDR2 is SYGVQD (reference sequence). Trimming removed 7 bases from V and 3 bases from J; junction bases left unmatched: 17. CDR3 length: 17 amino acids. CDR3 residues: CASKYIFTGGRFYEQYF. CDR3 DNA: TGCGCCAGCAAGTACATATTTACGGGGGGGCGATTCTACGAGCAGTACTTC.

This chain connects TRBV28 to TRBJ1-5; TRBD1 might be the D (5 bases). The CDR3 runs to 15 residues. Germline-derived CDR1 and CDR2 are MDHEN and SYDVKM. The V end was cut by 3 bases, the J end by 1 base, with 10 bases between. Written as DNA, the CDR3 is TGTGCCAGCAGTTTCCAGGGATCAAGCAATCAGCCCCAGCATTTT. It codes for CASSFQGSSNQPQHF.